Following are 30 T cell receptor beta chains from one sample sequenced in a study of T cell changes during pregnancy in multiple sclerosis. Libraries were prepared by immunoSEQ multiplex PCR; TCRdb keeps only in-frame clonotypes and omits some of them. The sample consists of under 150,000 clones, about 95% of them appearing once. This specimen consisted of peripheral blood, obtained after pregnancy. The receptors were sampled from a female donor with multiple sclerosis, enrolled in a pregnancy study.

The gene calls are TRBV27 and TRBJ2-6; possibly TRBD1 for D (5 bases). With 3 bases removed from V and 2 bases from J, the gap between germline ends came to 11 bases. Per the germline V gene, CDR1 is MNHEY and CDR2 is SMNVEV (reference sequence). This CDR3 contains 16 residues. For the CDR3, the DNA is TGTGCCAGCAGTTTCTACCAGGGCCCTGGGGCCAACGTCCTGACTTTC. Translation: CASSFYQGPGANVLTF.

V gene TRBV5-1 combines with J gene TRBJ2-7; D is possibly TRBD2 (7 bases). V was trimmed by 4 bases and J by 5 bases, leaving 13 bases between them. The CDR3 contains 13 residues. Germline V gene sequence: CDR1 SGHRS, CDR2 YFSETQ. The CDR3 nucleotides are TGCGCCAGCAGCGTTGAGGGGGGGGACGAGCAGTACTTC. Its translation is CASSVEGGDEQYF.

The chain couples TRBV11-3 to TRBJ2-1; D is undetermined. This CDR3 is built from 13 residues. CDR1 is SGHNT, CDR2 YENEEA, per germline. The V and J ends lost 5 bases and 6 bases respectively, with 11 bases between them. The CDR3 loop reads CASSPARGNEQFF. As DNA, the CDR3 is TGTGCCAGCAGCCCCGCTCGCGGCAATGAGCAGTTCTTC.

In this sample, this clone turned up a few times. The rearrangement links TRBV28 to TRBJ1-3, with 8 positions matching TRBD1. Trimming at V came to 3 bases and at J to 7 bases, leaving 8 bases not matched to a gene. The germline gives CDR1 MDHEN, CDR2 SYDVKM. This CDR3 has 15 residues. The CDR3: CASSFSRTGLNTIYF. The CDR3 nucleotides are TGTGCCAGCAGTTTTTCCCGGACAGGGTTGAACACCATATATTTT. Filled out from reference TRBV28 and TRBJ1-3, the complete variable domain reads DVKVTQSSRYLVKRTGEKVFLECVQDMDHENMFWYRQDPGLGLRLIYFSYDVKMKEKGDIPEGYSVSREKKERFSLILESASTNQTSMYLCASSFSRTGLNTIYFGEGSWLTVV.

The gene calls are TRBV19 and TRBJ2-5; 9 bases align to TRBD2. Losses at the gene ends were 1 base for V and 5 bases for J; bases not matched to a gene: 14. This CDR3 is built from 18 residues. From germline, CDR1 is LNHDA and CDR2 SQIVND (reference sequence). The CDR3 spells CASSIGGRALLGAETQYF. The DNA of the CDR3 is TGTGCCAGTAGTATAGGCGGGAGGGCCTTATTGGGTGCGGAGACCCAGTACTTC.

The J gene is TRBJ1-2, the V gene TRBV6-5; maybe TRBD1 (6 bases). From germline, CDR1 is MNHEY and CDR2 SVGAGI. V was trimmed by 0 bases and J by 5 bases, leaving 10 bases between them. The CDR3 is 14 amino acids. The CDR3 DNA sequence: TGTGCCAGCAGTTACTCCCGGCAGGGGTATGGCTACACCTTC. This encodes CASSYSRQGYGYTF.

The chain has TRBV30 and TRBJ1-1; no firm D call. The CDR3 extends over 16 amino acids. The germline gives CDR1 GTSNPN, CDR2 SVGIG (reference sequence). Trimming removed 0 bases from V and 6 bases from J, with 20 bases in between. This CDR3 reads CAWSVTGIFGGAEAFF. The CDR3 DNA is TGTGCCTGGAGTGTGACGGGAATCTTTGGTGGGGCTGAAGCTTTCTTT.

The chain couples TRBV28 to TRBJ2-5; tentatively, D is TRBD1 (6 bases). CDR1 and CDR2 (germline): MDHEN, SYDVKM. The CDR3 is made up of 15 amino acids. Trimming left V 3 bases short and J 2 bases short, with 13 bases between. CDR3 residues: CASSFTKGQQETQYF. The CDR3 DNA is TGTGCCAGCAGTTTTACTAAGGGACAACAAGAGACCCAGTACTTC. The whole variable domain, filled in from reference TRBV28 and TRBJ2-5, reads DVKVTQSSRYLVKRTGEKVFLECVQDMDHENMFWYRQDPGLGLRLIYFSYDVKMKEKGDIPEGYSVSREKKERFSLILESASTNQTSMYLCASSFTKGQQETQYFGPGTRLLVL.

The rearrangement joins TRBV7-2 to TRBJ2-3; possibly TRBD1 for D (5 bases). Germline V gene lookup returns CDR1 SGHTA and CDR2 FQGNSA. The CDR3 consists of 16 residues. Trimming took off 5 bases at V and 4 bases at J, with 19 bases between the two ends. As DNA, the CDR3 is TGTGCCAGCAGCCCGAAGCCAGGGTGGGGTGCAGATACGCAGTATTTT. It translates to CASSPKPGWGADTQYF.

This clone was observed once. The gene calls are TRBV2 and TRBJ2-3; TRBD2 is a possible D gene (5 bases). Germline V lookup: CDR1 SNHLY, CDR2 FYNNEI. V gave up 2 bases and J gave up 4 bases, with 13 bases separating them. The CDR3 covers 15 residues. This chain's CDR3 is CASSEIRLASDTQYF. The DNA for the CDR3 is TGTGCCAGCAGTGAAATTCGCCTAGCTTCAGATACGCAGTATTTT.

In its sample, this clone was seen once. J is TRBJ1-4 and V is TRBV5-1; D ambiguous. Germline loops: CDR1 SGHRS, CDR2 YFSETQ. The CDR3 runs to 13 residues. V dropped 0 bases and J dropped 6 bases, with 6 bases sitting between them. CDR3 amino acids: CASSLAADEKLFF. The CDR3 DNA reads as TGCGCCAGCAGCTTGGCGGCGGATGAAAAACTGTTTTTT. Looking up the rest from reference TRBV5-1 and TRBJ1-4 gives the full variable domain: KAGVTQTPRYLIKTRGQQVTLSCSPISGHRSVSWYQQTPGQGLQFLFEYFSETQRNKGNFPGRFSGRQFSNSRSEMNVSTLELGDSALYLCASSLAADEKLFFGSGTQLSVL.

V gene TRBV5-4 combines with J gene TRBJ1-4; TRBD1 agrees at 10 bases. The V segment lost 4 bases and the J segment 7 bases; nucleotides outside the gene matches: 4. The length of the CDR3 is 14 residues. Germline CDR1 SGHNT, CDR2 YYREEE (reference sequence). The CDR3 DNA is TGTGCCAGCAGCATAAGGACAGGGGGTGAAAAACTGTTTTTT. Translating gives CASSIRTGGEKLFF.

This clone was recorded once. This CDR3 reads CASSQTGFQQYF. The DNA for the CDR3 is TGTGCCAGCAGCCAGACAGGCTTCCAGCAGTACTTC. The rearrangement joins TRBV14 to TRBJ2-7, with a possible D match to TRBD1 (6 bases). There are 12 residues in the CDR3. CDR1 is SGHDN and CDR2 is FVKESK in the germline V gene. Trimming cost V 3 bases and J 8 bases, with 11 bases left between them.

The chain uses TRBV19 and TRBJ2-7, with D tentatively TRBD2 (5 bases). CDR1 is LNHDA, CDR2 SQIVND, per germline (reference sequence). The CDR3 runs 14 residues. Trimming took 3 bases from V and 9 from J, leaving 18 bases between them. The chain's CDR3 is CASSIGVSYEWQYF. In nucleotides, the CDR3 is TGTGCCAGTAGTATCGGGGTATCCTACGAGTGGCAGTACTTC.

The CDR3 loop is CASSVGQGREKLFF. CDR3 coding DNA: TGTGCCAGCAGCGTAGGACAGGGGAGAGAAAAACTGTTTTTT. The chain joins TRBV9 to TRBJ1-4, with 8 bases matching TRBD1. V dropped 0 bases and J dropped 8; count of bases not matched to a gene: 3. Per the germline V gene, CDR1 is SGDLS and CDR2 is YYNGEE. CDR3 length: 14 residues.

The V and J genes are TRBV4-3 and TRBJ2-3; D not certain. CDR1 is LGHNA and CDR2 is YSLEER in the germline V gene. The CDR3 sequence is 13 residues long. The V gene lost 4 bases and the J gene lost 5 bases, with 10 bases spanning the gap. The CDR3 spells CASSPSGIDTQYF. For the CDR3, the DNA is TGCGCCAGCAGCCCGTCGGGTATAGATACGCAGTATTTT.

The J gene is TRBJ2-1, the V gene TRBV29-1; TRBD1 matches at 8 bases. The CDR3 totals 13 residues. Germline V gives CDR1 SQVTM, CDR2 ANQGSEA. The trim removed 3 bases at V and 4 bases at J, leaving 2 bases unmatched. CDR3 region: CSVETGAYNEQFF. CDR3 DNA: TGCAGCGTTGAGACAGGGGCTTACAATGAGCAGTTCTTC.

The chain has TRBV28 and TRBJ2-2; D perhaps matches TRBD2 (5 bases). This CDR3 has 13 residues. The V gene's germline CDR1 is MDHEN and CDR2 SYDVKM. With 7 bases removed from V and 1 base from J, the gap between germline ends came to 7 bases. The CDR3, as DNA: TGTGCCAGCACACGGGAGAACACCGGGGAGCTGTTTTTT. Residues: CASTRENTGELFF.

In DNA form, the CDR3 reads TGTGCCAGCAGTCTGCGAAGGGCCCCGGGATCGGATACGCAGTATTTT. It yields the protein CASSLRRAPGSDTQYF. This chain joins TRBV27 and TRBJ2-3; possible D gene TRBD2, 5 bases. V dropped 5 bases and J dropped 6 bases, with 21 bases sitting between them. From germline, CDR1 is MNHEY and CDR2 SMNVEV (reference sequence). This CDR3 has 16 residues.

The J gene is TRBJ2-6, the V gene TRBV2; perhaps TRBD1 as D (6 bases). V shed 6 bases and J shed 0 bases, with 15 bases lying between them. There are 17 residues in the CDR3. From germline, CDR1 is SNHLY and CDR2 FYNNEI. The chain's CDR3 is CASRQDSVYSGANVLTF. The DNA for the CDR3 is TGTGCCAGCAGGCAGGACAGCGTTTACTCTGGGGCCAACGTCCTGACTTTC. The variable domain in full, completed from reference TRBV2 and TRBJ2-6, reads EPEVTQTPSHQVTQMGQEVILRCVPISNHLYFYWYRQILGQKVEFLVSFYNNEISEKSEIFDDQFSVERPDGSNFTLKIRSTKLEDSAMYFCASRQDSVYSGANVLTFGAGSRLTVL.

The chain is built from TRBV2 and TRBJ1-1, with a tentative D call TRBD1 (5 bases). The germline gives CDR1 SNHLY, CDR2 FYNNEI. V was cut by 6 bases and J by 4 bases, with 9 bases left in between. The length of the CDR3 is 12 residues. The CDR3 protein is CASRGPSTEAFF. CDR3 nucleotides: TGTGCCAGCAGGGGGCCTAGCACTGAAGCTTTCTTT.

This chain uses TRBV7-6 with TRBJ1-2; 9 nucleotides align to TRBD1. CDR1 and CDR2 (germline): SGHVS, FNYEAQ. The CDR3 contains 14 residues. V was clipped by 5 bases and J by 4 bases; unmatched bases: 5. CDR3 sequence (DNA): TGTGCCAGCAGCCCGGGACAGGGAGTCTATGGCTACACCTTC. It translates to CASSPGQGVYGYTF. The full variable domain, its missing parts supplied by reference TRBV7-6 and TRBJ1-2, is GAGVSQSPRYKVTKRGQDVALRCDPISGHVSLYWYRQALGQGPEFLTYFNYEAQQDKSGLPNDRFSAERPEGSISTLTIQRTEQRDSAMYRCASSPGQGVYGYTFGSGTRLTVV.

The chain couples TRBV14 to TRBJ2-2; D is uncertain. Looked up from germline, CDR1 is SGHDN and CDR2 is FVKESK. The CDR3 has 12 residues. The V end lost 4 bases, the J end lost 7 bases, and 7 bases lay between the germline ends. The CDR3 region has the DNA TGTGCCAGCAGCCCCCCTGTCGGGGAGCTGTTTTTT. Its translation: CASSPPVGELFF.

CDR3: CASRGTGLPFQYF. CDR3 in DNA: TGTGCCAGCAGGGGGACAGGGCTCCCATTCCAGTACTTC. This chain connects TRBV27 to TRBJ2-7; 9 bases are shared with TRBD1. The germline V gene has CDR1 MNHEY and CDR2 SMNVEV (reference sequence). V lost 6 bases and J lost 10; bases outside the gene matches: 10. The CDR3 totals 13 residues.

The V gene is TRBV28, the J gene TRBJ1-1, with D perhaps matching TRBD1 (5 bases). The CDR3 sequence is 13 residues long. The V gene's germline CDR1 is MDHEN and CDR2 SYDVKM. V gave up 6 bases and J gave up 1 base, with 9 bases separating them. Here the CDR3 reads CASRVGGNTEAFF. The CDR3 DNA is TGTGCCAGCAGGGTGGGGGGGAACACTGAAGCTTTCTTT.

This chain connects TRBV28 to TRBJ1-2, with D possibly matching TRBD1 (5 bases). Germline values: CDR1 MDHEN, CDR2 SYDVKM. This CDR3 has 16 amino acids. The ends were cut back, 4 bases at V and 7 bases at J, with 22 bases in the middle. The CDR3 nucleotides read TGTGCCAGCAGTTGGGGTCAGGGTGGGAAGCTAGTTGGCTACACCTTC. Its translation: CASSWGQGGKLVGYTF.

V usage is TRBV5-8 and J usage is TRBJ1-1; 9 positions match TRBD1. CDR3 length: 16 residues. Trimming removed 3 bases from V and 0 bases from J; junction bases left unmatched: 6. Per the germline V gene, CDR1 is SGHTS and CDR2 is YDEGEE. The DNA for the CDR3 is TGTGCCAGCAGCTCAGAGGACAGGGGACTGAACACTGAAGCTTTCTTT. It specifies CASSSEDRGLNTEAFF.

The genes are TRBV6-5 and TRBJ2-7; 8 bases agree with TRBD1. This CDR3 comprises 13 residues. The V gene end was trimmed by 7 bases and the J gene end by 2 bases; junction bases not matched to a gene: 4. Germline-derived CDR1 and CDR2 are MNHEY and SVGAGI. Here the CDR3 reads CASTTGVTYEQYF. DNA of the CDR3: TGTGCCAGCACGACAGGGGTCACCTACGAGCAGTACTTC.

The CDR3 sequence: CASSLMGGNEKLFF. The CDR3 region has the DNA TGCGCCAGCAGCTTGATGGGGGGTAATGAAAAACTGTTTTTT. The rearrangement links TRBV5-1 to TRBJ1-4; a weak D match, TRBD1 (5 bases). The germline V and J ends were trimmed by 1 base and 4 bases, with 8 bases remaining between them. The CDR3 is made up of 14 amino acids. The germline CDR1 and CDR2 sequences are SGHRS and YFSETQ.

The chain carries TRBV28 and TRBJ1-1; D not resolved. Germline V gene lookup returns CDR1 MDHEN and CDR2 SYDVKM. The CDR3 loop spans 16 amino acids. Trimming removed 3 bases from V and 0 bases from J, with 14 bases in between. The CDR3 DNA reads TGTGCCAGCAGTTTGGTGAGGGAATGGTTGAACACTGAAGCTTTCTTT. Translated: CASSLVREWLNTEAFF.